The T cell receptor beta chain described here comes from a study of beta chain features in type 1 diabetes. This clone appeared a few times. The germline gives CDR1 MDHEN, CDR2 SYDVKM. V gave up 3 bases and J gave up 7 bases, with 8 bases separating them. The CDR3 loop spans 12 amino acids. The study reverse transcribed the entire isolated RNA, so it sequenced expressed TCRB transcripts. Method: immunoSEQ multiplex PCR; TCRdb's copy keeps in-frame clones and lacks some. The sample holds hundreds of thousands of clones, 15% to 17% seen once. The origin of this receptor is a man younger than 30 in good health. The sequencing input was naive CD4+ T cells from blood. This sequence joins TRBV28 and TRBJ2-3, with no clear D. CDR3 bases: TGTGCCAGCAGTTTCCACGCTTATACGCAGTATTTT. Translated: CASSFHAYTQYF.